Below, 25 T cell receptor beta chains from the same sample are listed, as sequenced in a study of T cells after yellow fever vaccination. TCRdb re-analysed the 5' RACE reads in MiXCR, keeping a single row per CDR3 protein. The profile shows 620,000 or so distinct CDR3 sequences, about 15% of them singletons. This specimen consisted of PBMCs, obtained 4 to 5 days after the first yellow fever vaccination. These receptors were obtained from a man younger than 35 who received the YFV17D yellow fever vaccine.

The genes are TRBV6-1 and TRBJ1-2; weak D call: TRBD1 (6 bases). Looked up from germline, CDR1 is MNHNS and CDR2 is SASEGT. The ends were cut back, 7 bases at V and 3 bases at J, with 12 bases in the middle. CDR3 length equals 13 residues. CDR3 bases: TGTGCCAGCAAGGACAGTCGGCACTATGGCTACACCTTC. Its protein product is CASKDSRHYGYTF.

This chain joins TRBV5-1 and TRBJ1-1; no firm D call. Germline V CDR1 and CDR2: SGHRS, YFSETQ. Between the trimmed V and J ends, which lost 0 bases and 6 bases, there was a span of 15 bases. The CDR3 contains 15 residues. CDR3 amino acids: CASSLAGSNSAEAFF. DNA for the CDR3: TGCGCCAGCAGCTTGGCGGGGTCCAATTCGGCTGAAGCTTTCTTT.

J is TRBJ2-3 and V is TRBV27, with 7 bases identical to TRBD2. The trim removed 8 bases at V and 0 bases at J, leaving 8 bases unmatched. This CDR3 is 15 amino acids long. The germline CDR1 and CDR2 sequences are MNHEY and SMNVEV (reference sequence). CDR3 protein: CASGPRGSSTDTQYF. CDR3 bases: TGTGCCAGCGGTCCACGCGGGAGTAGCACAGATACGCAGTATTTT.

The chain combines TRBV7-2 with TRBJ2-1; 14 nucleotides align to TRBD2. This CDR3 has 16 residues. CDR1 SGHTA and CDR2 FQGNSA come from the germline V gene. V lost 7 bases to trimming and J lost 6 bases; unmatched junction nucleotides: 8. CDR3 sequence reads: CASNDLGLAGVNEQFF. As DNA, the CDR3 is TGTGCCAGCAACGATCTGGGACTAGCGGGGGTCAATGAGCAGTTCTTC.

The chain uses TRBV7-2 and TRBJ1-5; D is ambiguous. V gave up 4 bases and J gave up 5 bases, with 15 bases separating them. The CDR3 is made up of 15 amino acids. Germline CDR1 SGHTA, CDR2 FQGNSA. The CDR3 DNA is TGTGCCAGCAGCTCTGCCAGTCTTACTTATCAGCCCCAGCATTTT. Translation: CASSSASLTYQPQHF.

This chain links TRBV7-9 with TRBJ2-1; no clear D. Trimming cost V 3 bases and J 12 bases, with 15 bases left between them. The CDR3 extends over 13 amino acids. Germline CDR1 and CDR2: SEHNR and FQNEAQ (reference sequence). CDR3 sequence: CASSFNSQERQFF. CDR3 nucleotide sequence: TGTGCCAGCAGCTTCAACAGTCAGGAGAGGCAGTTCTTC.

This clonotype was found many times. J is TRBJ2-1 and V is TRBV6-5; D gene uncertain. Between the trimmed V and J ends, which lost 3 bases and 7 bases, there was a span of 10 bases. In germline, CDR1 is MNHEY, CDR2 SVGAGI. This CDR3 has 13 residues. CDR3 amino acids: CASSYSRGNEQFF. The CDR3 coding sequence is TGTGCCAGCAGTTATTCCCGCGGAAATGAGCAGTTCTTC.

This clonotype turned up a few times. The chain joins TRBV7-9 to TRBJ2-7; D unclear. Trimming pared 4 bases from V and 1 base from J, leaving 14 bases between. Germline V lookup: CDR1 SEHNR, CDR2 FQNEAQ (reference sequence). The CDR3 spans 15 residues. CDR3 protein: CASSSWTGRSYEQYF. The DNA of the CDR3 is TGTGCCAGCAGCTCCTGGACGGGCAGATCCTACGAGCAGTACTTC.

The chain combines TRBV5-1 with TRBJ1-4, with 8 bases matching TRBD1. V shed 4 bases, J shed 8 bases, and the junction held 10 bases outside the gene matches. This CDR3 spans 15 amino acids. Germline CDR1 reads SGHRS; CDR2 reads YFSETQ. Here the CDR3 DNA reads TGCGCCAGCAGCCCGAGGGCAGGGGGCGCGGAAAAACTGTTTTTT. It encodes CASSPRAGGAEKLFF.

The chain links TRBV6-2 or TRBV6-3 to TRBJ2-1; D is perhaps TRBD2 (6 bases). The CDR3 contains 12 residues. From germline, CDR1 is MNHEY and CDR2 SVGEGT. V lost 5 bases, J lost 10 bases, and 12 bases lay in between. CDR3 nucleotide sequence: TGTGCCAGCAGTCCCCCCGCGGGGGAGCAGTTCTTC. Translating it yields CASSPPAGEQFF.

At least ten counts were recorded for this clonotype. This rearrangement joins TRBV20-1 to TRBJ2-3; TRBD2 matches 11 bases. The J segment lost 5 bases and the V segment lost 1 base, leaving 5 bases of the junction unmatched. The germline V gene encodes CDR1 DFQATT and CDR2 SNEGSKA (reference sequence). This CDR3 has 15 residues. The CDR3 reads CSARVAGGLVDTQYF. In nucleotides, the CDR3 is TGCAGTGCTAGAGTAGCGGGGGGGCTGGTAGATACGCAGTATTTT.

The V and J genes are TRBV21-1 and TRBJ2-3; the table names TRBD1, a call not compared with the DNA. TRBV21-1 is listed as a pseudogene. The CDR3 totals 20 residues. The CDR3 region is CASSKETNRARDRAGDTQYF. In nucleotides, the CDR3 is TGTGCCAGCAGCAAAGAAACGAACCGAGCCCGGGACAGGGCGGGAGATACGCAGTATTTT.

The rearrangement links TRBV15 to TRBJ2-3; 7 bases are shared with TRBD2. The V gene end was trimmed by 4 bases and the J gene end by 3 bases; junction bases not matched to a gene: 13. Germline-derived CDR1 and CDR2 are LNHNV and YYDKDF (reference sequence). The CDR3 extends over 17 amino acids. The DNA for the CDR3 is TGTGCCACCAGCATAAGCTATGGCGGGGGTTGGACAGATACGCAGTATTTT. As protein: CATSISYGGGWTDTQYF.

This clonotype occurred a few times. The CDR3 region is CSAGLAGGPGLETQYF. CDR3 bases: TGCAGTGCTGGACTAGCGGGGGGGCCTGGGTTAGAGACCCAGTACTTC. This rearrangement joins TRBV20-1 to TRBJ2-5, with TRBD2 matching over 15 bases. Germline-derived CDR1 and CDR2 are DFQATT and SNEGSKA (reference sequence). The V segment lost 5 bases and the J segment 4 bases; nucleotides outside the gene matches: 8. There are 16 residues in the CDR3.

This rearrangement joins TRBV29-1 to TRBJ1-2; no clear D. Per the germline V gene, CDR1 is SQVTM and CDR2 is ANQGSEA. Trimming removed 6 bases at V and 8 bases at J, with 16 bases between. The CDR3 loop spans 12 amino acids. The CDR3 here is CSVRASRFGYTF. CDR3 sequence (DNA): TGCAGCGTCCGGGCCTCCCGGTTCGGCTACACCTTC.

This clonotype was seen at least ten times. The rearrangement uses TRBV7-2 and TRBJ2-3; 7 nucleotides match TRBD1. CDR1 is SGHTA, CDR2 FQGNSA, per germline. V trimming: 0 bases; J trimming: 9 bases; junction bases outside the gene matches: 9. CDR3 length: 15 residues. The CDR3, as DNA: TGTGCCAGCAGCTTAGCGCCTCAGGGGGTCAGAACGCAGTATTTT. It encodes CASSLAPQGVRTQYF.

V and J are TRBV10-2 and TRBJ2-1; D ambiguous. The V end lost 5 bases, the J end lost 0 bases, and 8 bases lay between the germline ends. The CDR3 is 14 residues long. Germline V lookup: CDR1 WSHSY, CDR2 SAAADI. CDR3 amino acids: CASSWSYSYNEQFF. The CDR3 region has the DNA TGCGCCAGCAGTTGGAGTTACTCCTACAATGAGCAGTTCTTC.

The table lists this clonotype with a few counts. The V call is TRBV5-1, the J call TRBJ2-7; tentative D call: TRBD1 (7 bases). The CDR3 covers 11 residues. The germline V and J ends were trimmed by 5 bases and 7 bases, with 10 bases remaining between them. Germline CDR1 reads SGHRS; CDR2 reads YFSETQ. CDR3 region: CASRTGREQYF. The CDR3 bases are TGCGCCAGCAGGACAGGGAGGGAGCAGTACTTC.

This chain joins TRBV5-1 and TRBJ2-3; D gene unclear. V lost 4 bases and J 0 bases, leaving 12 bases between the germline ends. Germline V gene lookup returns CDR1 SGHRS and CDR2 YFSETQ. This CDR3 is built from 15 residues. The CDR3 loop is CASSRRPESTDTQYF. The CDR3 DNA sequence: TGCGCCAGCAGCCGCCGACCGGAGAGCACAGATACGCAGTATTTT.

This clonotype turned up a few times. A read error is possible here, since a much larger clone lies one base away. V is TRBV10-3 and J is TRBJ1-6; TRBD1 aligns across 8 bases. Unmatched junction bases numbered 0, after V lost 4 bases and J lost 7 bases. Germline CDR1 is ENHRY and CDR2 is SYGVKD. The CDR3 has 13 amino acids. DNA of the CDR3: TGTGCCATCAGTGGACAGGGGAATTCACCCCTCCACTTT. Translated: CAISGQGNSPLHF.

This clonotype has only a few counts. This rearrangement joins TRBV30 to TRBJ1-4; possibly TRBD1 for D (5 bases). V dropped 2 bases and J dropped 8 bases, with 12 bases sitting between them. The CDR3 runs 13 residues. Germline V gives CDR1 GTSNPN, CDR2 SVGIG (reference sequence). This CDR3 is CAWSKGTWEKLFF. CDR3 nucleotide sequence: TGTGCCTGGAGTAAAGGGACTTGGGAAAAACTGTTTTTT.

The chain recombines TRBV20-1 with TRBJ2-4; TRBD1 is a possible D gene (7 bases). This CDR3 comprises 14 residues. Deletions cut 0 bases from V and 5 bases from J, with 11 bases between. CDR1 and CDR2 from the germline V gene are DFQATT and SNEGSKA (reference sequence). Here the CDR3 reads CSARDARGENIQYF. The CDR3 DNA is TGCAGTGCTAGAGATGCCAGGGGGGAAAACATTCAGTACTTC.

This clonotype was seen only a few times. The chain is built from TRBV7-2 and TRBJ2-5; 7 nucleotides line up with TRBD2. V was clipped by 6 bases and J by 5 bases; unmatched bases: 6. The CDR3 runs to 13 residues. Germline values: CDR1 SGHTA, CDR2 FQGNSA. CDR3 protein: CASRATSRETQYF. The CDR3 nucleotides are TGTGCCAGCAGAGCGACTAGCCGCGAGACCCAGTACTTC.

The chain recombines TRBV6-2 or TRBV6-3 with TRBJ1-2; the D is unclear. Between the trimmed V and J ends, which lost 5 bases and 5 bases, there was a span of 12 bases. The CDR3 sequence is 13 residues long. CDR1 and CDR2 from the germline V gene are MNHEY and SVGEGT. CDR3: CASSPDAGYGYTF. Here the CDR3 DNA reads TGTGCCAGCAGTCCCGATGCGGGGTATGGCTACACCTTC.

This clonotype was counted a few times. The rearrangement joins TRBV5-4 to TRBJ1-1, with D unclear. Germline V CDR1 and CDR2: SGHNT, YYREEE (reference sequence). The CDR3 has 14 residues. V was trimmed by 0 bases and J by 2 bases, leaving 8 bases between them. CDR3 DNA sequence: TGTGCCAGCAGCTTGGCCTTGGCTAACACTGAAGCTTTCTTT. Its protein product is CASSLALANTEAFF.